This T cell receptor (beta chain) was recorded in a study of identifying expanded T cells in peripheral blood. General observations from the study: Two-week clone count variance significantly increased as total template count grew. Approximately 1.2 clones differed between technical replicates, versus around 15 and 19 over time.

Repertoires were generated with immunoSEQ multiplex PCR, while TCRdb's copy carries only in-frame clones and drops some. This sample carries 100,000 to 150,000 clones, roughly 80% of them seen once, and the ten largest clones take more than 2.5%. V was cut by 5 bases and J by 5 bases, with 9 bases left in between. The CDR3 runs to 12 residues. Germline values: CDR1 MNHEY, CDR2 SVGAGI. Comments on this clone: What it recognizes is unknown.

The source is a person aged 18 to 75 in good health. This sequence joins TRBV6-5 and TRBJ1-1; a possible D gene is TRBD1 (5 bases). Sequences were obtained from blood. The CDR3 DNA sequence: TGTGCCAGCAGTAGCGGGGGGACTGAAGCTTTCTTT. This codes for CASSSGGTEAFF.